These 20 T cell receptor beta chains were all obtained from the same sample, sequenced in a study of T cells after yellow fever vaccination. TCRdb processed the 5' RACE reads anew with MiXCR; each CDR3 protein has one entry. The table shows roughly 170,000 distinct CDR3 sequences, with approximately 6.2% occurring only once. The sequences come from CD4+ T cells sorted from PBMCs, collected on the day of the first yellow fever vaccination. The receptors stem from a man between 18 and 35 years old who received the YFV17D yellow fever vaccine.

This clonotype was found a few times. This chain connects TRBV18 to TRBJ1-5; no firm D call. Trimming removed 6 bases at V and 8 bases at J, with 14 bases between. Germline V CDR1 and CDR2: KGHSH, LQKENI. CDR3 size: 13 residues. As DNA, the CDR3 is TGTGCCAGCTCCCCCGGGGTAGGAGAGCCCCAGCATTTT. Its protein is CASSPGVGEPQHF.

This clonotype was seen ten or more times. The gene calls are TRBV24-1 and TRBJ2-3; unclear D gene. V was trimmed by 4 bases and J by 1 base, leaving 8 bases between them. The CDR3 totals 14 residues. The germline CDR1 and CDR2 sequences are KGHDR and SFDVKD. This CDR3 is CATSDTSGTDTQYF. CDR3 in DNA: TGTGCCACCAGTGACACCTCCGGCACAGATACGCAGTATTTT.

This clonotype was counted only a few times. V is TRBV5-1 and J is TRBJ2-5; 7 bases are a match to TRBD1. The CDR3 spans 14 residues. Trimming took 4 bases from V and 3 from J; bases not matched to a gene: 6. Per germline, CDR1 SGHRS and CDR2 YFSETQ. The CDR3 sequence: CASSLGQVEETQYF. The CDR3 nucleotides are TGCGCCAGCAGCCTTGGACAGGTAGAAGAGACCCAGTACTTC.

This clonotype was detected ten times or more. The rearrangement links TRBV7-3 to TRBJ2-7; D might be TRBD1 (6 bases). The CDR3 is 14 amino acids. Per the germline V gene, CDR1 is SGHTA and CDR2 is FQGTGA. The germline V and J ends were trimmed by 2 bases and 6 bases, with 14 bases remaining between them. Written as DNA, the CDR3 is TGTGCCAGCAGCTTATATAACAGGGATTCCGAGCAGTACTTC. Translated, it gives CASSLYNRDSEQYF.

A few counts support this clonotype. The rearrangement uses TRBV12-3 or TRBV12-4 and TRBJ1-5; TRBD1 agrees at 9 bases. This CDR3 region has 14 residues. V shed 6 bases, J shed 6 bases, and the junction held 6 bases outside the gene matches. CDR3: CASRDTGGGQPQHF. CDR3 nucleotide sequence: TGTGCCAGCAGGGATACAGGGGGCGGTCAGCCCCAGCATTTT.

This clonotype was observed many times. V is TRBV6-7 and J is TRBJ2-7; 10 nucleotides align to TRBD2. TRBV6-7 belongs to the ORF category, with a function that is uncertain. CDR3 size: 16 residues. With 0 bases clipped from V and 2 bases from J, the junction kept 4 bases outside the gene matches. CDR3 bases: TGTGCCAGCAGTTACTCGAGCGGGGGGGAAACCTACGAGCAGTACTTC. It is translated as CASSYSSGGETYEQYF.

The chain joins TRBV6-1 to TRBJ2-5, with D possibly being TRBD1 (6 bases). V gave up 6 bases and J gave up 5 bases, with 13 bases separating them. Germline V gene lookup returns CDR1 MNHNS and CDR2 SASEGT. The CDR3 sequence is 13 residues long. The CDR3, as DNA: TGTGCCAGCAGGCTCGGACAGCTGGAGACCCAGTACTTC. This codes for CASRLGQLETQYF.

This clonotype was counted many times. The V call is TRBV5-1, the J call TRBJ1-4; D gene ambiguous. Germline-derived CDR1 and CDR2 are SGHRS and YFSETQ. Trimming pared 6 bases from V and 5 bases from J, leaving 14 bases between. The CDR3 has 14 residues. The CDR3 DNA follows: TGCGCCAGCAACTCCGGACCCTCAAATGAAAAACTGTTTTTT. Translated: CASNSGPSNEKLFF.

V gene TRBV10-3 combines with J gene TRBJ2-7, with D perhaps TRBD1 (5 bases). The CDR3 contains 12 residues. Trimming shortened V by 1 base and J by 11 bases, and 12 bases separated the two germline ends. Germline V gives CDR1 ENHRY, CDR2 SYGVKD. CDR3 sequence (DNA): TGTGCCATCAGTGAGTACGACAGCCTTAAGTACTTC. Translated: CAISEYDSLKYF.

This clonotype was recorded many times. The gene calls are TRBV12-3 or TRBV12-4 and TRBJ2-3; 13 bases match TRBD2. This CDR3 has 18 amino acids. V gave up 3 bases and J gave up 0 bases; unmatched junction bases: 6. The CDR3 sequence: CASSFTSGGALSTDTQYF. For the CDR3, the DNA is TGTGCCAGCAGTTTCACTAGCGGGGGGGCCCTTAGCACAGATACGCAGTATTTT.

This clonotype was observed many times. The chain is built from TRBV6-1 and TRBJ2-7; D remains unclear. V was pared by 1 base and J by 2 bases, with 12 bases between. The CDR3 loop spans 15 amino acids. Looked up from germline, CDR1 is MNHNS and CDR2 is SASEGT. This CDR3 is CASSEGAGPAYEQYV. The CDR3 bases are TGTGCCAGCAGTGAAGGGGCAGGCCCAGCCTACGAGCAGTACGTC.

The chain links TRBV7-6 to TRBJ2-1, with D perhaps matching TRBD1 or TRBD2 (6 bases each). V shed 4 bases and J shed 7 bases, with 20 bases lying between them. Per the germline V gene, CDR1 is SGHVS and CDR2 is FNYEAQ. The CDR3 totals 16 residues. The CDR3 spells CASSSLPGANGNEQFF. The CDR3 bases are TGTGCCAGCAGCTCCCTTCCGGGGGCCAATGGGAATGAGCAGTTCTTC. Based on the CDR3 plus reference TRBV7-6 and TRBJ2-1, the full variable domain is GAGVSQSPRYKVTKRGQDVALRCDPISGHVSLYWYRQALGQGPEFLTYFNYEAQQDKSGLPNDRFSAERPEGSISTLTIQRTEQRDSAMYRCASSSLPGANGNEQFFGPGTRLTVL.

This clonotype appeared many times. This chain links TRBV6-1 with TRBJ2-5, with 7 nucleotides matching TRBD2. V lost 2 bases to trimming and J lost 5 bases; unmatched junction nucleotides: 5. CDR1 is MNHNS, CDR2 SASEGT, per germline. This CDR3 spans 14 amino acids. The CDR3 here is CASSEQPGGETQYF. The CDR3 DNA reads as TGTGCCAGCAGTGAACAGCCCGGGGGGGAGACCCAGTACTTC.

This clonotype was seen at least ten times. The V call is TRBV4-3, the J call TRBJ2-3; 9 positions agree with TRBD1. CDR3 length: 16 residues. Trimming cost V 0 bases and J 2 bases; bases outside gene matches: 3. The germline V gene encodes CDR1 LGHNA and CDR2 YSLEER. The chain's CDR3 is CASSQEGTGITDTQYF. CDR3 nucleotide sequence: TGCGCCAGCAGCCAAGAAGGGACAGGGATCACAGATACGCAGTATTTT.

In this sample, this clonotype turned up many times. This chain joins TRBV29-1 and TRBJ2-3; D might be TRBD1 (6 bases). Germline CDR1 and CDR2: SQVTM and ANQGSEA. The CDR3 extends over 15 amino acids. V shed 6 bases and J shed 1 base, with 17 bases lying between them. In nucleotides, the CDR3 is TGCAGCGTCACGGGGCAGGGGCCTGGCACAGATACGCAGTATTTT. It is translated as CSVTGQGPGTDTQYF.

This clonotype was observed a few times. V usage is TRBV20-1 and J usage is TRBJ2-3; 9 nucleotides line up with TRBD2. In germline, CDR1 is DFQATT, CDR2 SNEGSKA (reference sequence). This CDR3 is 16 amino acids long. J lost 4 bases, V lost 0 bases, and 8 bases had no gene match. The CDR3 region has the DNA TGCAGTGCTAGAGATCCCTCGGGCGGGGGGGCAGATACGCAGTATTTT. It codes for CSARDPSGGGADTQYF.

This clonotype showed up many times. The gene calls are TRBV7-2 and TRBJ1-5, with D unresolved. V shed 5 bases and J shed 7 bases, with 12 bases lying between them. Germline V gives CDR1 SGHTA, CDR2 FQGNSA. The CDR3 totals 13 residues. CDR3 nucleotide sequence: TGTGCCAGCAGCCCTGACATCGGCCAGCCCCAGCATTTT. This sequence encodes CASSPDIGQPQHF.

This clonotype was seen ten or more times. In DNA, the CDR3 is TGTGCCAGCAGCAAAAAGGGATACGAGCAGTACTTC. It translates to CASSKKGYEQYF. The rearrangement links TRBV7-2 to TRBJ2-7; D call uncertain. The CDR3 has 12 amino acids. The germline CDR1 and CDR2 sequences are SGHTA and FQGNSA. Trimming took off 5 bases at V and 4 bases at J, with 9 bases between the two ends.

This clonotype occurred many times. V and J are TRBV5-1 and TRBJ2-5; 14 bases are shared with TRBD2. Germline V CDR1 and CDR2: SGHRS, YFSETQ. There are 14 residues in the CDR3. The V segment lost 5 bases and the J segment 7 bases; nucleotides outside the gene matches: 4. CDR3 in amino acids: CASRTGLAGGTQYF. CDR3 DNA sequence: TGCGCCAGCAGAACCGGACTAGCGGGGGGGACCCAGTACTTC.

V gene TRBV5-1 combines with J gene TRBJ2-7, with 9 nucleotides matching TRBD1. This CDR3 is 16 amino acids long. Germline V CDR1 and CDR2: SGHRS, YFSETQ. V lost 3 bases and J lost 6; bases outside the gene matches: 13. The CDR3 sequence: CASSSSPPGQGFEQYF. CDR3 nucleotides: TGCGCCAGCAGCTCAAGCCCGCCGGGACAGGGTTTCGAGCAGTACTTC.